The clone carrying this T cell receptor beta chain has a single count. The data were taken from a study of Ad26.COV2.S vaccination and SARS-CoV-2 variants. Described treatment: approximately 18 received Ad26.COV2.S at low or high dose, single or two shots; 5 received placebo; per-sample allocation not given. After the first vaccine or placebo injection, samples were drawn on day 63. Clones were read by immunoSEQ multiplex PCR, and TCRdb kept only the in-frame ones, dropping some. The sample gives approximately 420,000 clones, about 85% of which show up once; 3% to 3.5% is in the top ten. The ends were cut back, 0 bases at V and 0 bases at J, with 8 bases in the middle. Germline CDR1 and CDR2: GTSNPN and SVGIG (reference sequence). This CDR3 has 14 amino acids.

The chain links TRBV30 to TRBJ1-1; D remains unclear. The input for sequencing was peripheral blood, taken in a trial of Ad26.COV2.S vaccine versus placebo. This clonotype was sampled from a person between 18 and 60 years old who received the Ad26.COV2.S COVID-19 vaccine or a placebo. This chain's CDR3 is CAWSVGQLNTEAFF. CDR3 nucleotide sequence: TGTGCCTGGAGTGTAGGGCAGCTGAACACTGAAGCTTTCTTT.